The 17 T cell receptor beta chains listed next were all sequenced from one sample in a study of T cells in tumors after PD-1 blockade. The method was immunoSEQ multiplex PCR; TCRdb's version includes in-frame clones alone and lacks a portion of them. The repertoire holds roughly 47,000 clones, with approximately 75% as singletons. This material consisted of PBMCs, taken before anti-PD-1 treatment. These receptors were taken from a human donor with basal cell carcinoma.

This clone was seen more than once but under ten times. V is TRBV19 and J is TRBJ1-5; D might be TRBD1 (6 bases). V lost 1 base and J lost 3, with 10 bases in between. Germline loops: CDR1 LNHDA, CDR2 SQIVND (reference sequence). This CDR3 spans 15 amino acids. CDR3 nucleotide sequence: TGTGCCAGTAGTATAGTTGGGACACCCAATCAGCCCCAGCATTTT. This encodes CASSIVGTPNQPQHF.

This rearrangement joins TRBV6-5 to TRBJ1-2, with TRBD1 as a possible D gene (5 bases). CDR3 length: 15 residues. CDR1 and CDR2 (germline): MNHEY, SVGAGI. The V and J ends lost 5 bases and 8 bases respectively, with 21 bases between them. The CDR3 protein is CASSPSFRDRGGYTF. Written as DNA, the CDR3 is TGTGCCAGCAGTCCCTCCTTCCGGGACCGCGGCGGCTACACCTTC.

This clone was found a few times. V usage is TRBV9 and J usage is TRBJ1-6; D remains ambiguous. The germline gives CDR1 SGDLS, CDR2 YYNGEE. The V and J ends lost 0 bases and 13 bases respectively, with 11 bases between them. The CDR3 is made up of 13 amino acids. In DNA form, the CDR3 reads TGTGCCAGCAGCGTAGCCACCGCTCACCCCCTCCACTTT. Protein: CASSVATAHPLHF. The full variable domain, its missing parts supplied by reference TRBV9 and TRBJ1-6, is DSGVTQTPKHLITATGQRVTLRCSPRSGDLSVYWYQQSLDQGLQFLIQYYNGEERAKGNILERFSAQQFPDLHSELNLSSLELGDSALYFCASSVATAHPLHFGNGTRLTVT.

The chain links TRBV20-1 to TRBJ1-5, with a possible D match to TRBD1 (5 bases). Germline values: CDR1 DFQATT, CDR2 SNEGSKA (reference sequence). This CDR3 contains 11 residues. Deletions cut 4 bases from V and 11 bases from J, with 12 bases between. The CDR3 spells CSATLGGAQHF. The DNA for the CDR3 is TGCAGTGCTACTCTCGGGGGAGCCCAGCATTTT.

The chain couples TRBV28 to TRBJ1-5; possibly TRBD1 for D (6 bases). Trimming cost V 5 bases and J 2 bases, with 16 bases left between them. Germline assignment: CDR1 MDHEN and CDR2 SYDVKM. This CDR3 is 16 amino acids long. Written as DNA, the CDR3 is TGTGCCAGCAGTCAAGTCAGGGGCTGGGGCAATCAGCCCCAGCATTTT. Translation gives CASSQVRGWGNQPQHF.

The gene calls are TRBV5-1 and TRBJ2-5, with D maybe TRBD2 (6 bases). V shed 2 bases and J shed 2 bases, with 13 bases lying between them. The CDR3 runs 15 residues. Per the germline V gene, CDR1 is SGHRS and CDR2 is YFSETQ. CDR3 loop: CASSFSGTGQETQYF. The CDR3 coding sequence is TGCGCCAGCAGCTTTTCTGGGACTGGGCAAGAGACCCAGTACTTC.

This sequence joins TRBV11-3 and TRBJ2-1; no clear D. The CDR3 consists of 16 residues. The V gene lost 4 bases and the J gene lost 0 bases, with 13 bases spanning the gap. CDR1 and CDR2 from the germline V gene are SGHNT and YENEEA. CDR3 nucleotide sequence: TGTGCCAGCAGCTCTACGGGTCCCCCCTCCTACAATGAGCAGTTCTTC. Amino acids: CASSSTGPPSYNEQFF. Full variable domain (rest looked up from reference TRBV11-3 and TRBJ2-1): EAGVVQSPRYKIIEKKQPVAFWCNPISGHNTLYWYLQNLGQGPELLIRYENEEAVDDSQLPKDRFSAERLKGVDSTLKIQPAELGDSAVYLCASSSTGPPSYNEQFFGPGTRLTVL.

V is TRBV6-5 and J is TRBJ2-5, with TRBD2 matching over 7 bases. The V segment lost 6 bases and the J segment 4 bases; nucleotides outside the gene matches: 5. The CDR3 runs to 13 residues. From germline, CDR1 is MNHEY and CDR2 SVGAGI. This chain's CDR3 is CASRAPGGETQYF. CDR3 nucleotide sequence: TGTGCCAGCAGGGCCCCGGGGGGAGAGACCCAGTACTTC.

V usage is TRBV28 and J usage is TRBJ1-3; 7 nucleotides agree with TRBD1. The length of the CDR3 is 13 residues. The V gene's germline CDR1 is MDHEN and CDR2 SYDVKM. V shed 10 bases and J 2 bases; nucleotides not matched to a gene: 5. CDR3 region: CATEDRTGNTIYF. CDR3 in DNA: TGTGCCACCGAGGACAGGACTGGAAACACCATATATTTT.

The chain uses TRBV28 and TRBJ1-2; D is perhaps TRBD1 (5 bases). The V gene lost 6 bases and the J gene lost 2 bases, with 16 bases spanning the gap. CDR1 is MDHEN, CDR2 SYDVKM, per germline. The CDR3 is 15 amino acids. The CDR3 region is CASSPEGRVNYGYTF. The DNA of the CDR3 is TGTGCCAGCAGCCCAGAGGGCAGGGTGAACTATGGCTACACCTTC.

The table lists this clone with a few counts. Here the CDR3 DNA reads TGTGCCAGCAGTTTACACCGAGGGACAGGGTACCGGGAGACCCAGTACTTC. Protein product: CASSLHRGTGYRETQYF. This chain connects TRBV28 to TRBJ2-5, with TRBD1 matching over 9 bases. This CDR3 region has 17 residues. The germline V gene encodes CDR1 MDHEN and CDR2 SYDVKM. Trimming took 2 bases from V and 5 from J; bases not matched to a gene: 12.

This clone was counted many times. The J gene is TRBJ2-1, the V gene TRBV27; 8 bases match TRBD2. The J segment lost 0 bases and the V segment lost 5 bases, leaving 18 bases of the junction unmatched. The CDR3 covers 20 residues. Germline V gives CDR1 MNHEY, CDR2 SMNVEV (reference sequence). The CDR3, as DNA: TGTGCCAGCAGTCCTCTCCCCCCCGAAGGGCTAGCGGGCTCCTACAATGAGCAGTTCTTC. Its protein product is CASSPLPPEGLAGSYNEQFF.

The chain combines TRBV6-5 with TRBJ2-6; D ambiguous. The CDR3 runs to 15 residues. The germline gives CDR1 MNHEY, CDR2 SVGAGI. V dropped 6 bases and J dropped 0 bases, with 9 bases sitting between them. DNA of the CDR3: TGTGCCAGCAGGGGTCGAGGCTCTGGGGCCAACGTCCTGACTTTC. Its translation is CASRGRGSGANVLTF.

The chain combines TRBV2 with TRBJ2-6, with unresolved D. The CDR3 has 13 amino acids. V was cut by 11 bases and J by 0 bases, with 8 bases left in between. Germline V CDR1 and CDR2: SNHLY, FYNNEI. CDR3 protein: CACQSSGANVLTF. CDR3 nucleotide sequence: TGTGCCTGCCAGTCCTCTGGGGCCAACGTCCTGACTTTC.

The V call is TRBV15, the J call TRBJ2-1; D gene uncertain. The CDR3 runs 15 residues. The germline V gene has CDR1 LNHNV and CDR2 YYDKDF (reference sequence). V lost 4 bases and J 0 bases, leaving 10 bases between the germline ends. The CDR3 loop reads CATSTHQSSYNEQFF. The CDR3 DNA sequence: TGTGCCACCAGCACTCACCAGAGCTCCTACAATGAGCAGTTCTTC.

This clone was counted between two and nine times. This chain's CDR3 is CASSPGLGQGNTEAFF. CDR3 sequence (DNA): TGCGCCAGCAGCCCCGGACTGGGACAGGGGAACACTGAAGCTTTCTTT. The rearrangement uses TRBV4-1 and TRBJ1-1; 9 nucleotides match TRBD1. From germline, CDR1 is MGHRA and CDR2 YSYEKL. Trimming removed 4 bases from V and 1 base from J; junction bases left unmatched: 7. CDR3 length: 16 amino acids.

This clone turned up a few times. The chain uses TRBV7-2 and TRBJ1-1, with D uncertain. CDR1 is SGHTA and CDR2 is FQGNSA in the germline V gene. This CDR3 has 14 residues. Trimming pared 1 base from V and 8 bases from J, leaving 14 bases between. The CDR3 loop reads CASSLDVLFSEAFF. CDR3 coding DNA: TGTGCCAGCAGCTTAGATGTTCTGTTTTCCGAAGCTTTCTTT.